These 6 T cell receptor beta chains originate from one sample sequenced in a study of blood T cell repertoires in COVID-19. Only in-frame clones appear in the TCRdb table, and some are missing; sequencing was by immunoSEQ multiplex PCR. The table lists 130,000 to 150,000 clones, 85% to 90% of them singletons. Sequenced input: peripheral blood. The receptors originated from a man aged 45 to 65 with active or convalescent COVID-19.

This rearrangement joins TRBV18 to TRBJ1-1; D not certain. CDR1 and CDR2 from the germline V gene are KGHSH and LQKENI. Between the trimmed V and J ends, which lost 6 bases and 2 bases, there was a span of 13 bases. The CDR3 is made up of 14 amino acids. CDR3 sequence reads: CASSRGPANTEAFF. As DNA, the CDR3 is TGTGCCAGCTCCCGAGGGCCTGCAAACACTGAAGCTTTCTTT.

This chain connects TRBV14 to TRBJ2-2; TRBD1 matches 8 bases. With 4 bases clipped from V and 2 bases from J, the junction kept 6 bases outside the gene matches. Germline V lookup: CDR1 SGHDN, CDR2 FVKESK. The CDR3 is made up of 16 amino acids. The CDR3 bases are TGTGCCAGCAGCCGTCAGACAGGGGTCAACACCGGGGAGCTGTTTTTT. Encoded protein: CASSRQTGVNTGELFF.

This chain links TRBV2 with TRBJ2-7, with 9 nucleotides matching TRBD1. Germline V CDR1 and CDR2: SNHLY, FYNNEI. This CDR3 is 12 amino acids long. V shed 8 bases, J shed 4 bases, and the junction held 3 bases outside the gene matches. This chain's CDR3 is CASWDRVYEQYF. In nucleotides, the CDR3 is TGTGCCAGCTGGGACAGGGTTTACGAGCAGTACTTC.

Written as DNA, the CDR3 is TGTGCCAGCAGTTTGACAGGGACCCCCTACGAGCAGTACTTC. It is translated as CASSLTGTPYEQYF. This chain links TRBV28 with TRBJ2-7; 7 bases fit TRBD1. The length of the CDR3 is 14 residues. Trimming took 3 bases from V and 2 from J; bases not matched to a gene: 4. Germline V gene lookup returns CDR1 MDHEN and CDR2 SYDVKM.

The chain recombines TRBV7-8 with TRBJ2-1, with 9 bases that match TRBD2. Germline CDR1 and CDR2: SGHVS and FQNEAQ. The CDR3 consists of 15 residues. Trimming at V came to 0 bases and at J to 6 bases, leaving 3 bases not matched to a gene. CDR3 in amino acids: CASSLASGSFNEQFF. In nucleotides, the CDR3 is TGTGCCAGCAGCTTAGCTAGCGGGAGTTTCAATGAGCAGTTCTTC.

The chain carries TRBV7-9 and TRBJ2-5, with 7 bases fitting TRBD2. With V trimmed by 0 bases and J by 1 base, 5 bases remained unmatched. The CDR3 spans 16 residues. In germline, CDR1 is SEHNR, CDR2 FQNEAQ (reference sequence). For the CDR3, the DNA is TGTGCCAGCAGCTTAGCGCCGGGACTACTCCAAGAGACCCAGTACTTC. It is translated as CASSLAPGLLQETQYF.